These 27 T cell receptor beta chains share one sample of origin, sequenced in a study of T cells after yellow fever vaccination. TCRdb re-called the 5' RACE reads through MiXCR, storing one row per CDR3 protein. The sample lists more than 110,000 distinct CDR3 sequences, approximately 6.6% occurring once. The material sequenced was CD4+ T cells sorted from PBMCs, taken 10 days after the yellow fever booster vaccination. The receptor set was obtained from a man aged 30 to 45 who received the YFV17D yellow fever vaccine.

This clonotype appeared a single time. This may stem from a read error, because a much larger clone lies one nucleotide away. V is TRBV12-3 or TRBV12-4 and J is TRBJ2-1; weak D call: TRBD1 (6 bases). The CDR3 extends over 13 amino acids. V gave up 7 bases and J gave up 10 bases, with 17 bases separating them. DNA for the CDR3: TGTGCCAGCATGAGACAGGAGATAGGCGAGCAGTTCTTC. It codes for CASMRQEIGEQFF.

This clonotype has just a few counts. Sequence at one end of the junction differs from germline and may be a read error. The CDR3 nucleotides are TGTGCCAGCAGCTTAAGGACAGGGAACACCAGGGAGCTGTTTTTT. This translates into CASSLRTGNTRELFF. The rearrangement joins TRBV7-2 to TRBJ2-2; 8 bases align to TRBD1. The CDR3 is 15 amino acids. Germline values: CDR1 SGHTA, CDR2 FQGNSA.

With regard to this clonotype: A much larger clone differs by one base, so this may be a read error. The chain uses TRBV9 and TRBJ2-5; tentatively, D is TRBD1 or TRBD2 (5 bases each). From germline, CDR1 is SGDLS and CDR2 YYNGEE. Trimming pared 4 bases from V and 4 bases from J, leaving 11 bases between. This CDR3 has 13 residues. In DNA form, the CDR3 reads TGTGCCAGCAGCCACGGGGCGATAGAGACCCAGTACTTC. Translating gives CASSHGAIETQYF.

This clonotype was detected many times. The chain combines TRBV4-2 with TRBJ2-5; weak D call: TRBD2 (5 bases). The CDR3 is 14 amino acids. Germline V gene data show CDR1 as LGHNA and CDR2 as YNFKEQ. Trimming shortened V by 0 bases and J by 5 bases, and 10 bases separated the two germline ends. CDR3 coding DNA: TGTGCCAGCAGCCAAGATTTTGGGGAGGAGACCCAGTACTTC. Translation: CASSQDFGEETQYF.

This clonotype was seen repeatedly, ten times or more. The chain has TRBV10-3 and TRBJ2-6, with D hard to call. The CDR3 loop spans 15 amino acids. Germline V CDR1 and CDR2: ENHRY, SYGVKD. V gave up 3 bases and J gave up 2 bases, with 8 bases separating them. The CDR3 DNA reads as TGTGCCATCAGTGATCCCAGGACTGGGGCCAACGTCCTGACTTTC. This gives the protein CAISDPRTGANVLTF.

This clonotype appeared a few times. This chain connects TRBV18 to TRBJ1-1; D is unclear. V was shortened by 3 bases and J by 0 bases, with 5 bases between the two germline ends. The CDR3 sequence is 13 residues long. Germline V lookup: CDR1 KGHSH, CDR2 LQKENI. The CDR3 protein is CASSPGVNTEAFF. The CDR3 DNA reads TGTGCCAGCTCACCCGGTGTGAACACTGAAGCTTTCTTT.

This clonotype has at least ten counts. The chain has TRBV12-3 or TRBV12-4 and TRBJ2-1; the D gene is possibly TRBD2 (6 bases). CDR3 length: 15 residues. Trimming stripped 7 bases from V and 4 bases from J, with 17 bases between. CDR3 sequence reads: CASMGESGLYNEQFF. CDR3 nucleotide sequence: TGTGCCAGCATGGGCGAATCGGGACTGTACAATGAGCAGTTCTTC.

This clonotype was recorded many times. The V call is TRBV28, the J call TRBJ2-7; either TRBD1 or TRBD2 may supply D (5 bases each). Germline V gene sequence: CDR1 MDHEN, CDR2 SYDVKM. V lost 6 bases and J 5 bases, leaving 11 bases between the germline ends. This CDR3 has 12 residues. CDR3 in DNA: TGTGCCAGCAGAGGGGACGAGGACGAGCAGTACTTC. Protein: CASRGDEDEQYF. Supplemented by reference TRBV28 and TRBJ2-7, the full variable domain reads DVKVTQSSRYLVKRTGEKVFLECVQDMDHENMFWYRQDPGLGLRLIYFSYDVKMKEKGDIPEGYSVSREKKERFSLILESASTNQTSMYLCASRGDEDEQYFGPGTRLTVT.

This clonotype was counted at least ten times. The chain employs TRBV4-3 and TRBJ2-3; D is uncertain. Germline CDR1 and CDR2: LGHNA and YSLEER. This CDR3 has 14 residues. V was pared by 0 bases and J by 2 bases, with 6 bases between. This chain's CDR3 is CASSQDRFTDTQYF. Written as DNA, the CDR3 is TGCGCCAGCAGCCAAGATCGGTTCACAGATACGCAGTATTTT.

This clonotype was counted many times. This CDR3 reads CASSKGGNKETQYF. CDR3 nucleotide sequence: TGTGCCAGCAGCAAGGGCGGAAACAAAGAGACCCAGTACTTC. V usage is TRBV7-8 and J usage is TRBJ2-5; unclear D gene. Trimming took off 5 bases at V and 3 bases at J, with 13 bases between the two ends. Germline V gives CDR1 SGHVS, CDR2 FQNEAQ. The CDR3 is 14 amino acids.

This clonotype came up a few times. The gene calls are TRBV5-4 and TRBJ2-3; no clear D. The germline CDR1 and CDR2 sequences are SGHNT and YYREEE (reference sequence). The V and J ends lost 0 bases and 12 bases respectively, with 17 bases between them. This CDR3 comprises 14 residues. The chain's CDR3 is CASSLEAHEHRQYF. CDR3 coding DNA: TGTGCCAGCAGCTTGGAGGCACATGAGCATCGCCAGTATTTT.

The CDR3 sequence: CSASPLTGLAFNEQFF. The CDR3 bases are TGCAGTGCTAGTCCCCTGACAGGCCTGGCCTTCAATGAGCAGTTCTTC. The chain combines TRBV20-1 with TRBJ2-1; a weak D match, TRBD1 (6 bases). Trimming stripped 3 bases from V and 6 bases from J, with 21 bases between. This CDR3 region has 16 residues. Germline V gene sequence: CDR1 DFQATT, CDR2 SNEGSKA (reference sequence).

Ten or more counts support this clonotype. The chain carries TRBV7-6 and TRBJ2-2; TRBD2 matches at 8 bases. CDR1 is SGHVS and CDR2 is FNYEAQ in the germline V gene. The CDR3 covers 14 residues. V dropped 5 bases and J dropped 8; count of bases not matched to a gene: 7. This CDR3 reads CASSKHSGTGELFF. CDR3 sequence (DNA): TGTGCCAGCAGCAAACATAGCGGGACTGGGGAGCTGTTTTTT.

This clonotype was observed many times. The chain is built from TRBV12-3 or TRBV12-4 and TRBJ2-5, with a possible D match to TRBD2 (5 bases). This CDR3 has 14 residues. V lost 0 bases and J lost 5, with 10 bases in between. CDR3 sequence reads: CASSLAGVLETQYF. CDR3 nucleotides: TGTGCCAGCAGTTTAGCGGGAGTTTTGGAGACCCAGTACTTC.

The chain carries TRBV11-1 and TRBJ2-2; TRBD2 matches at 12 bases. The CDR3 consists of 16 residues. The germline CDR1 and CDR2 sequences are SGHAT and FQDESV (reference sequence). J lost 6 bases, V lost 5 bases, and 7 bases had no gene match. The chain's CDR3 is CASSPLAGGGPGELFF. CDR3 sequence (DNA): TGTGCCAGCAGCCCCCTAGCGGGAGGGGGGCCCGGGGAGCTGTTTTTT. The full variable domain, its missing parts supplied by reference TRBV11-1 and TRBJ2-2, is EAEVAQSPRYKITEKSQAVAFWCDPISGHATLYWYRQILGQGPELLVQFQDESVVDDSQLPKDRFSAERLKGVDSTLKIQPAELGDSAMYLCASSPLAGGGPGELFFGEGSRLTVL.

CDR3 loop: CASSPRDLGDTQYF. In DNA, the CDR3 is TGCGCCAGCAGCCCCCGGGACCTTGGAGATACGCAGTATTTT. This sequence joins TRBV4-3 and TRBJ2-3; D tentatively fits TRBD1 or TRBD2 (5 bases each). Between the trimmed V and J ends, which lost 4 bases and 5 bases, there was a span of 13 bases. The CDR3 is made up of 14 amino acids. CDR1 and CDR2 from the germline V gene are LGHNA and YSLEER.

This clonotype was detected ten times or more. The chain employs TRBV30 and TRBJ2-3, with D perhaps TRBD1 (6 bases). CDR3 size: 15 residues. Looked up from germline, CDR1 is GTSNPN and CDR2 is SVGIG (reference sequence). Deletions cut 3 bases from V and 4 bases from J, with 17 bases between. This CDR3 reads CAWSGQSLRADTQYF. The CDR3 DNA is TGTGCCTGGAGCGGACAGAGCCTGAGGGCAGATACGCAGTATTTT. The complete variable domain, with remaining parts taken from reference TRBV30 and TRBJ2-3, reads SQTIHQWPATLVQPVGSPLSLECTVEGTSNPNLYWYRQAAGRGLQLLFYSVGIGQISSEVPQNLSASRPQDRQFILSSKKLLLSDSGFYLCAWSGQSLRADTQYFGPGTRLTVL.

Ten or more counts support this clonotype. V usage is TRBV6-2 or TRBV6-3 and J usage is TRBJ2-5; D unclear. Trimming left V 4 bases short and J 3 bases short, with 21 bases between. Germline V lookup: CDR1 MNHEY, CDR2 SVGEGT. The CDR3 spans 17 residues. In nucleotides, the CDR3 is TGTGCCAGCAGTTTCCCAGCAGGATATGTCCTCGAAGAGACCCAGTACTTC. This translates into CASSFPAGYVLEETQYF.

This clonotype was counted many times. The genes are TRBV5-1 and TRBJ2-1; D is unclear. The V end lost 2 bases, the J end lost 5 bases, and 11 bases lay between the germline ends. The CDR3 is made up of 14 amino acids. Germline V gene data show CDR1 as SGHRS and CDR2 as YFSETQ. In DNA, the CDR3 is TGCGCCAGCAGCTTTCCCAGAGTAGACAATGAGCAGTTCTTC. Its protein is CASSFPRVDNEQFF.

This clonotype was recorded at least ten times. The CDR3 coding sequence is TGTGCCAGCAGCTTCGGACCAAACGGAGGAGAGCAGTACTTC. Amino acid sequence: CASSFGPNGGEQYF. The J gene is TRBJ2-7, the V gene TRBV7-2; the D gene is possibly TRBD2 (5 bases). This CDR3 comprises 14 residues. V was clipped by 3 bases and J by 7 bases, with 16 bases between them. Germline V gives CDR1 SGHTA, CDR2 FQGNSA.

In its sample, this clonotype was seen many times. The CDR3 sequence is CASSNFASGGINEQFF. DNA of the CDR3: TGTGCCAGCAGCAATTTTGCCAGCGGGGGGATCAATGAGCAGTTCTTC. J is TRBJ2-1 and V is TRBV27; 9 bases are shared with TRBD2. Germline-derived CDR1 and CDR2 are MNHEY and SMNVEV (reference sequence). The CDR3 loop spans 16 amino acids. After removal of 6 bases from V and 6 bases from J, the junction contained 12 bases not matched to a gene.

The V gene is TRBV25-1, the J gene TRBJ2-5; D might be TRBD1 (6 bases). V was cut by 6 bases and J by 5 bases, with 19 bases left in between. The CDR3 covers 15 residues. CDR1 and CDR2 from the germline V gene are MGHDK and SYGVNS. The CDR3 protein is CASSVGTQRRETQYF. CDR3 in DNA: TGTGCCAGCAGCGTCGGGACACAACGAAGGGAGACCCAGTACTTC.

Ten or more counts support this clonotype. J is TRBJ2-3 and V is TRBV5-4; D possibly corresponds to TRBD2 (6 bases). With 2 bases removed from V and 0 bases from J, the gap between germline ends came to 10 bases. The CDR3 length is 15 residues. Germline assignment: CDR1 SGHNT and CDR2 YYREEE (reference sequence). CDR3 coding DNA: TGTGCCAGCAGCTTACTAGCATCTAGCACAGATACGCAGTATTTT. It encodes CASSLLASSTDTQYF.

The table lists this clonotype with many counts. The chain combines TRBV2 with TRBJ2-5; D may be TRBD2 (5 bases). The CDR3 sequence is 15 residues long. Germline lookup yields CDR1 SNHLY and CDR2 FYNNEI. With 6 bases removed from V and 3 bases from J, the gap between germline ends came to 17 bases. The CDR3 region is CASRQTGIKEETQYF. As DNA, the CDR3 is TGTGCCAGCAGGCAAACCGGGATAAAAGAAGAGACCCAGTACTTC.

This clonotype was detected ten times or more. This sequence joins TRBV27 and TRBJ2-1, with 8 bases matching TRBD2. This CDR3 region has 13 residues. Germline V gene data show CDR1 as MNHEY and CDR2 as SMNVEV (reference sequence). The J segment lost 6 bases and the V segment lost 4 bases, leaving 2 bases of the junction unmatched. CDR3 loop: CASSSGTSNEQFF. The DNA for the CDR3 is TGTGCCAGCAGTTCTGGGACTAGCAATGAGCAGTTCTTC.

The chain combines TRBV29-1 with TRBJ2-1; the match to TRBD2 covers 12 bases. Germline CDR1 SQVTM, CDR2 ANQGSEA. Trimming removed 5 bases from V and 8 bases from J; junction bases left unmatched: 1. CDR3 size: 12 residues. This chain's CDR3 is CSVRLAGDEQFF. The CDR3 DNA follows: TGCAGCGTTCGACTAGCGGGAGATGAGCAGTTCTTC.

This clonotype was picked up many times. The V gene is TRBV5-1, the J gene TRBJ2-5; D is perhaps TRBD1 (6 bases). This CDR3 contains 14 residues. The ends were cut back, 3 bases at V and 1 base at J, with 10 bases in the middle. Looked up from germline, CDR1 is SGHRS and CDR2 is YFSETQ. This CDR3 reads CASSSLGAQETQYF. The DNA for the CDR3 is TGCGCCAGCAGCTCCCTGGGGGCCCAAGAGACCCAGTACTTC.